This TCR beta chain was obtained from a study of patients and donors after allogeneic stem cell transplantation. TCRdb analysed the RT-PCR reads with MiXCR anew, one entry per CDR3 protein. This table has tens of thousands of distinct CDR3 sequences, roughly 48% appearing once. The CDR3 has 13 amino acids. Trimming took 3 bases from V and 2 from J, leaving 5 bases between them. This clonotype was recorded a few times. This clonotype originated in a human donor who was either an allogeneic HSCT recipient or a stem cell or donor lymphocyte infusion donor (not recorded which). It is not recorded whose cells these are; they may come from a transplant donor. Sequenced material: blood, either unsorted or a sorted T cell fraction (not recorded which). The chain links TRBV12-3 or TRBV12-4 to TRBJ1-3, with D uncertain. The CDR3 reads CASSLEAGNTIYF. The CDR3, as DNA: TGTGCCAGCAGTTTGGAGGCTGGAAACACCATATATTTT.